Shown below are 11 T cell receptor beta chains from a single sample sequenced in a study of blood T cell repertoires in COVID-19. The protocol was immunoSEQ multiplex PCR, while the TCRdb copy is restricted to in-frame clones and leaves out a portion. The sample lists under 200,000 clones, 65% to 85% seen once, with approximately 3.7% in the top ten. The sample taken for sequencing was peripheral blood. The receptors here all came from a woman aged 80 or older with acute or convalescent COVID-19.

This chain uses TRBV6-1 with TRBJ1-2; 11 positions match TRBD1. Germline CDR1 and CDR2: MNHNS and SASEGT. After removal of 2 bases from V and 8 bases from J, the junction contained 10 bases not matched to a gene. This CDR3 comprises 16 residues. The CDR3 reads CASSELGQGVSQGYTF. The CDR3, as DNA: TGTGCCAGCAGTGAACTGGGACAGGGGGTTTCACAGGGCTACACCTTC.

The rearrangement joins TRBV6-2 or TRBV6-3 to TRBJ1-5; 11 bases match TRBD1. The CDR3 length is 14 residues. V was pared by 5 bases and J by 5 bases, with 2 bases of the junction left unmatched. Looked up from germline, CDR1 is MNHEY and CDR2 is SVGEGT. CDR3 bases: TGTGCCAGCAGTCGGACAGGGGGCTATCAGCCCCAGCATTTT. This codes for CASSRTGGYQPQHF.

The table lists this clone with many counts. The rearrangement uses TRBV11-2 and TRBJ2-2; 10 bases are a match to TRBD2. The CDR3 extends over 19 amino acids. Per the germline V gene, CDR1 is SGHAT and CDR2 is FQNNGV. V trimming: 0 bases; J trimming: 4 bases; junction bases outside the gene matches: 11. The CDR3 nucleotides are TGTGCCAGCAGCTTAGATCTAGCGGGAGTTATTTCGAGCACCGGGGAGCTGTTTTTT. This codes for CASSLDLAGVISSTGELFF.

The DNA for the CDR3 is TGTGCCAGCAGCTTAGGGGCGGGAGCTTTCTACGAGCAGTACTTC. This translates into CASSLGAGAFYEQYF. The J gene is TRBJ2-7, the V gene TRBV11-2, with 7 nucleotides matching TRBD2. The CDR3 consists of 15 residues. The V gene end was trimmed by 1 base and the J gene end by 3 bases; junction bases not matched to a gene: 6. From germline, CDR1 is SGHAT and CDR2 FQNNGV.

The rearrangement joins TRBV12-5 to TRBJ1-1; no reliable D call. CDR1 is LGHNT, CDR2 FRNRAP, per germline. The length of the CDR3 is 14 residues. Trimming took 1 base from V and 0 from J, leaving 6 bases between them. As DNA, the CDR3 is TGTGCTAGTGGTTTGGACCAGATGAACACTGAAGCTTTCTTT. Translation gives CASGLDQMNTEAFF.

This sequence joins TRBV27 and TRBJ1-1, with D maybe TRBD1 (6 bases). The germline V gene encodes CDR1 MNHEY and CDR2 SMNVEV (reference sequence). There are 15 residues in the CDR3. Deletions cut 8 bases from V and 6 bases from J, with 22 bases between. In DNA, the CDR3 is TGTGCCAGCTCCCGAGCCGACAGGAGGAGCTCTGAAGCTTTCTTT. Amino acids: CASSRADRRSSEAFF.

This clone occurred once. The chain is built from TRBV10-1 and TRBJ2-3; a possible D gene is TRBD2 (5 bases). Germline V lookup: CDR1 WNHNN, CDR2 SYGVQD (reference sequence). V was clipped by 2 bases and J by 8 bases, with 17 bases between them. The CDR3 totals 15 residues. CDR3 bases: TGCGCCAGCAGTGAGCCGGGATCTTCACCAGTTACGCAGTATTTT. It yields the protein CASSEPGSSPVTQYF.

Here the CDR3 DNA reads TGTGCCAGCAGTGCCAAACGGGTGGTTTTTACTGGGGCCAACGTCCTGACTTTC. Residues: CASSAKRVVFTGANVLTF. The gene calls are TRBV6-1 and TRBJ2-6; unclear D gene. The CDR3 totals 18 residues. CDR1 is MNHNS, CDR2 SASEGT, per germline. V gave up 4 bases and J gave up 2 bases, with 18 bases separating them.

The chain couples TRBV4-3 to TRBJ1-2; perhaps TRBD1 as D (5 bases). CDR3 length equals 14 residues. The V end was cut by 1 base, the J end by 8 bases, with 14 bases between. Germline CDR1 and CDR2: LGHNA and YSLEER. The DNA of the CDR3 is TGCGCCAGCAGCCAAGCCACGTGGGGCGCGGGCTACACCTTC. It translates to CASSQATWGAGYTF.

V usage is TRBV6-5 and J usage is TRBJ1-5, with 9 bases identical to TRBD1. Germline values: CDR1 MNHEY, CDR2 SVGAGI. This CDR3 is built from 13 residues. After removal of 4 bases from V and 7 bases from J, the junction contained 2 bases not matched to a gene. In DNA, the CDR3 is TGTGCCAGCAGTTGGACAGGGGAACAGCCCCAGCATTTT. Amino acids: CASSWTGEQPQHF.

The rearrangement uses TRBV27 and TRBJ1-6; no clear D. The CDR3 is made up of 17 amino acids. Germline values: CDR1 MNHEY, CDR2 SMNVEV (reference sequence). Between the trimmed V and J ends, which lost 3 bases and 7 bases, there was a span of 19 bases. In DNA, the CDR3 is TGTGCCAGCAGTTTTCTCCCCCGAGAGGGTTGGAATTCACCCCTCCACTTT. Its translation: CASSFLPREGWNSPLHF.